These 24 T cell receptor beta chains were all obtained from the same sample, sequenced in a study of response to subunit inactivated influenza vaccine (dated by TCRdb to the late 2010s). Library method: RT-PCR. TCRdb shows the sequencer as Illumina HiSeq 2500. TCRdb handled the public reads itself, with Q25 trimming in fastp and clone calling in MiXCR, and kept productive beta chains. Each CDR3 protein gets just one entry, which takes the most common genes and DNA from the rows behind it. The sample has a few hundred thousand distinct CDR3 sequences on record, 13% to 15% of them singletons. The ten biggest clones cover 11% of the sample. The sequenced sample was PBMCs from blood, obtained 12 days after vaccination. These receptor sequences come from a man in his forties or fifties who received an inactivated influenza vaccine. Donor details come from another sample of the same person, matched by shared clones.

The CDR3: CATSGAGTRSYNEQFF. CDR3 in DNA: TGTGCCACCAGTGGGGCTGGGACTAGGTCCTACAATGAGCAGTTCTTC. The chain couples TRBV24-1 to TRBJ2-1; 8 nucleotides align to TRBD2. The V gene end was trimmed by 5 bases and the J gene end by 1 base; junction bases not matched to a gene: 6. Germline V gene data show CDR1 as KGHDR and CDR2 as SFDVKD. The length of the CDR3 is 16 residues.

This clonotype was seen at least ten times. This chain joins TRBV11-2 and TRBJ1-6; 7 bases agree with TRBD1. The CDR3 is 13 amino acids. From germline, CDR1 is SGHAT and CDR2 FQNNGV. V lost 7 bases and J lost 6; bases outside the gene matches: 3. Here the CDR3 reads CASKGQPNSPLHF. The CDR3 DNA follows: TGTGCCAGCAAGGGACAGCCTAATTCACCCCTCCACTTT.

The CDR3 bases are TGCGCCAGCAGCCCGGGACCGGGTGGGGAGACCCAGTACTTC. Translating it yields CASSPGPGGETQYF. This chain links TRBV5-1 with TRBJ2-5, with D perhaps assigned TRBD1 or TRBD2 (5 bases each). Germline assignment: CDR1 SGHRS and CDR2 YFSETQ. Trimming took 4 bases from V and 5 from J, leaving 15 bases between them. The CDR3 totals 14 residues.

This clonotype was observed many times. The genes are TRBV5-1 and TRBJ1-1, with 10 bases aligning to TRBD1. Germline V gives CDR1 SGHRS, CDR2 YFSETQ. CDR3 length equals 16 residues. With 1 base clipped from V and 1 base from J, the junction kept 4 bases outside the gene matches. The CDR3 here is CASSLRTGGRNTEAFF. The CDR3 DNA sequence: TGCGCCAGCAGCTTGAGGACAGGGGGTCGGAACACTGAAGCTTTCTTT. Combining the CDR3 with reference TRBV5-1 and TRBJ1-1 gives the whole variable domain KAGVTQTPRYLIKTRGQQVTLSCSPISGHRSVSWYQQTPGQGLQFLFEYFSETQRNKGNFPGRFSGRQFSNSRSEMNVSTLELGDSALYLCASSLRTGGRNTEAFFGQGTRLTVV.

The chain joins TRBV29-1 to TRBJ1-2, with D tentatively TRBD1 (6 bases). The ends were cut back, 7 bases at V and 3 bases at J, with 12 bases in the middle. CDR3 size: 12 residues. The V gene's germline CDR1 is SQVTM and CDR2 ANQGSEA. Here the CDR3 DNA reads TGCAGCGCCAGCGGGACACACTATGGCTACACCTTC. Translation gives CSASGTHYGYTF.

This clonotype was detected a few times. The rearrangement joins TRBV28 to TRBJ2-2; TRBD1 matches 9 bases. The CDR3 covers 16 residues. Trimming cost V 5 bases and J 4 bases; bases outside gene matches: 8. CDR1 is MDHEN, CDR2 SYDVKM, per germline. CDR3 sequence reads: CASSRPGTGFTGELFF. CDR3 nucleotides: TGTGCCAGCAGTCGTCCCGGGACAGGGTTCACCGGGGAGCTGTTTTTT. The full variable domain, completed using reference TRBV28 and TRBJ2-2, is DVKVTQSSRYLVKRTGEKVFLECVQDMDHENMFWYRQDPGLGLRLIYFSYDVKMKEKGDIPEGYSVSREKKERFSLILESASTNQTSMYLCASSRPGTGFTGELFFGEGSRLTVL.

The chain employs TRBV20-1 and TRBJ2-3; D gene unclear. Germline V CDR1 and CDR2: DFQATT, SNEGSKA (reference sequence). With 3 bases removed from V and 3 bases from J, the gap between germline ends came to 10 bases. This CDR3 spans 13 amino acids. CDR3 amino acids: CSASDPITDTQYF. In nucleotides, the CDR3 is TGCAGTGCTAGCGACCCGATAACAGATACGCAGTATTTT.

The chain joins TRBV6-1 to TRBJ2-1; 8 bases line up with TRBD1. The J segment lost 0 bases and the V segment lost 4 bases, leaving 14 bases of the junction unmatched. The CDR3 has 19 residues. Per germline, CDR1 MNHNS and CDR2 SASEGT. The CDR3 reads CASSGGRGRGASSYNEQFF. The CDR3 region has the DNA TGTGCCAGCAGTGGGGGCAGGGGGCGTGGGGCAAGCTCCTACAATGAGCAGTTCTTC.

The rearrangement uses TRBV10-3 and TRBJ2-5; D is tentatively TRBD1 or TRBD2 (6 bases each). Germline-derived CDR1 and CDR2 are ENHRY and SYGVKD. The CDR3 spans 15 residues. V was trimmed by 6 bases and J by 5 bases, leaving 19 bases between them. The CDR3 spells CAIREGGGGAETQYF. As DNA, the CDR3 is TGTGCCATCAGAGAGGGTGGAGGGGGTGCGGAGACCCAGTACTTC.

The chain combines TRBV30 with TRBJ2-5; D is undetermined. Germline V gene sequence: CDR1 GTSNPN, CDR2 SVGIG (reference sequence). This CDR3 has 13 amino acids. The V end was cut by 2 bases, the J end by 1 base, with 8 bases between. CDR3 loop: CAWSKVFQETQYF. The CDR3, as DNA: TGTGCCTGGAGTAAAGTCTTCCAAGAGACCCAGTACTTC.

The V call is TRBV7-6, the J call TRBJ2-5; 8 nucleotides match TRBD1. The length of the CDR3 is 17 residues. CDR1 is SGHVS, CDR2 FNYEAQ, per germline. The junction had 11 bases not matched to a gene; V was cut back by 4 bases and J by 1 base. The CDR3 sequence: CASSSLGTGPIQETQYF. The CDR3 DNA is TGTGCCAGCAGCTCGTTAGGGACAGGACCCATCCAAGAGACCCAGTACTTC.

The V gene is TRBV19, the J gene TRBJ2-7; TRBD1 aligns across 8 bases. Germline V CDR1 and CDR2: LNHDA, SQIVND (reference sequence). V lost 9 bases to trimming and J lost 7 bases; unmatched junction nucleotides: 5. The CDR3 length is 11 residues. CDR3 sequence reads: CASRQGIEQYF. The CDR3 nucleotides are TGTGCCAGCAGACAGGGGATAGAGCAGTACTTC.

CDR3 coding DNA: TGTGCCTGGAACAGACTAGTCACCGGGGAGCTGTTTTTT. This sequence encodes CAWNRLVTGELFF. The chain links TRBV30 to TRBJ2-2; TRBD2 might be the D (6 bases). V was trimmed by 4 bases and J by 4 bases, leaving 10 bases between them. Germline loops: CDR1 GTSNPN, CDR2 SVGIG (reference sequence). The CDR3 length is 13 residues.

This clonotype came up many times. CDR3 protein: CASSPHRRQGALAFF. In nucleotides, the CDR3 is TGTGCCAGCAGCCCCCATCGGCGTCAGGGGGCACTTGCTTTCTTT. The gene calls are TRBV7-2 and TRBJ1-1; 8 bases align to TRBD1. V shed 5 bases, J shed 11 bases, and the junction held 16 bases outside the gene matches. The CDR3 spans 15 residues. CDR1 is SGHTA and CDR2 is FQGNSA in the germline V gene. The variable domain in full, with the rest retrieved from reference TRBV7-2 and TRBJ1-1, is GAGVSQSPSNKVTEKGKDVELRCDPISGHTALYWYRQSLGQGLEFLIYFQGNSAPDKSGLPSDRFSAERTGGSVSTLTIQRTQQEDSAVYLCASSPHRRQGALAFFGQGTRLTVV.

The V call is TRBV20-1, the J call TRBJ2-1; tentatively, D is TRBD2 (7 bases). V lost 4 bases and J lost 4, with 17 bases in between. This CDR3 region has 15 residues. The germline V gene has CDR1 DFQATT and CDR2 SNEGSKA (reference sequence). CDR3 sequence (DNA): TGCAGTGCTAACCCTCGGGGGGCCCCTTACAATGAGCAGTTCTTC. Residues: CSANPRGAPYNEQFF.

This chain uses TRBV19 with TRBJ1-2; TRBD1 matches at 7 bases. Per germline, CDR1 LNHDA and CDR2 SQIVND (reference sequence). The V gene end was trimmed by 3 bases and the J gene end by 2 bases; junction bases not matched to a gene: 9. This CDR3 region has 16 residues. This CDR3 is CASSMRAGGTNYGYTF. DNA of the CDR3: TGTGCCAGTAGTATGAGGGCAGGGGGAACCAACTATGGCTACACCTTC.

A few counts support this clonotype. The chain couples TRBV7-6 to TRBJ2-2, with D unresolved. In germline, CDR1 is SGHVS, CDR2 FNYEAQ. The CDR3 sequence is 13 residues long. Trimming took off 5 bases at V and 6 bases at J, with 10 bases between the two ends. The CDR3 here is CASSNREAGELFF. DNA for the CDR3: TGTGCCAGCAGCAACCGCGAGGCCGGGGAGCTGTTTTTT.

The genes are TRBV11-2 and TRBJ2-3; no definite D call. The germline CDR1 and CDR2 sequences are SGHAT and FQNNGV. V was clipped by 1 base and J by 6 bases, with 8 bases between them. The CDR3 runs to 13 residues. This CDR3 reads CASSLVQRDTQYF. The CDR3 DNA reads TGTGCCAGCAGCTTAGTGCAGAGGGATACGCAGTATTTT. Complete variable domain (other parts from reference TRBV11-2 and TRBJ2-3): EAGVAQSPRYKIIEKRQSVAFWCNPISGHATLYWYQQILGQGPKLLIQFQNNGVVDDSQLPKDRFSAERLKGVDSTLKIQPAKLEDSAVYLCASSLVQRDTQYFGPGTRLTVL.

For this clonotype: A much larger clone is a single base away; this may be a read error. The genes are TRBV7-6 and TRBJ2-7, with D perhaps matching TRBD1 or TRBD2 (6 bases each). The CDR3 is 15 residues long. Germline CDR1 SGHVS, CDR2 FNYEAQ. In nucleotides, the CDR3 is TGTGTCAGCAGCTTAGGTTTAAGGGGGGCAGACGAGCAGTACTTC. This translates into CVSSLGLRGADEQYF.

This clonotype has ten or more counts. The CDR3 here is CASSSGPTGELFF. DNA for the CDR3: TGCGCCAGCAGCTCGGGTCCTACCGGGGAGCTGTTTTTT. The V and J genes are TRBV5-1 and TRBJ2-2; D unresolved. The V gene's germline CDR1 is SGHRS and CDR2 YFSETQ. The CDR3 contains 13 residues. Trimming took 3 bases from V and 5 from J, leaving 8 bases between them. Using reference TRBV5-1 and TRBJ2-2 for the parts outside the CDR3, the full variable domain is KAGVTQTPRYLIKTRGQQVTLSCSPISGHRSVSWYQQTPGQGLQFLFEYFSETQRNKGNFPGRFSGRQFSNSRSEMNVSTLELGDSALYLCASSSGPTGELFFGEGSRLTVL.

This clonotype was observed at least ten times. This chain connects TRBV10-3 to TRBJ2-4, with D maybe TRBD1 (6 bases). Germline V gives CDR1 ENHRY, CDR2 SYGVKD. V lost 5 bases and J 5 bases, leaving 13 bases between the germline ends. The CDR3 is 14 amino acids. The CDR3: CAISSMDRQNIQYF. The CDR3 DNA reads TGTGCCATCAGTTCCATGGACAGACAAAACATTCAGTACTTC.

The V call is TRBV20-1, the J call TRBJ2-3; 13 bases line up with TRBD2. CDR3 length equals 17 residues. The V gene's germline CDR1 is DFQATT and CDR2 SNEGSKA (reference sequence). The J segment lost 3 bases and the V segment lost 4 bases, leaving 10 bases of the junction unmatched. CDR3 coding DNA: TGCAGTGCTATAGGACTAGCGGGGGTCCTTGGTACAGATACGCAGTATTTT. Translated: CSAIGLAGVLGTDTQYF.

The J gene is TRBJ1-2, the V gene TRBV29-1; 10 nucleotides match TRBD1. Germline-derived CDR1 and CDR2 are SQVTM and ANQGSEA. V was clipped by 6 bases and J by 6 bases; unmatched bases: 7. The CDR3 spans 13 residues. CDR3 coding DNA: TGCAGCGTCCGTCCCGGGACAGGGGATGGCTACACCTTC. This encodes CSVRPGTGDGYTF.

This clonotype showed up just a few times. This rearrangement joins TRBV12-3 or TRBV12-4 to TRBJ2-7; the D is unclear. The CDR3 sequence is 12 residues long. Trimming removed 7 bases from V and 5 bases from J, with 12 bases in between. CDR3 region: CASKEGPNEQYF. CDR3 coding DNA: TGTGCCAGCAAGGAAGGGCCTAACGAGCAGTACTTC.